Reported below is one T cell receptor beta chain. Assay: immunoSEQ multiplex PCR; the TCRdb copy retains only in-frame clones and omits some. The sample yields around 2.1 million clones, around 95% seen once. The entry originates in a study of shared clonotypes between healthy human individuals. V shed 5 bases and J shed 2 bases, with 10 bases lying between them. The CDR3 has 14 residues. From germline, CDR1 is LNHNV and CDR2 YYDKDF (reference sequence). The sequence came from a man in his late teens or twenties in good health. The sample was naive CD4+ T cells sorted from blood. As for subset: CD45RA+ positively selected. This rearrangement joins TRBV15 to TRBJ1-3, with a possible D match to TRBD1 (5 bases). CDR3 coding DNA: TGTGCCACCAGCCTTGGGGGGACTGGAAACACCATATATTTT. Translation: CATSLGGTGNTIYF.